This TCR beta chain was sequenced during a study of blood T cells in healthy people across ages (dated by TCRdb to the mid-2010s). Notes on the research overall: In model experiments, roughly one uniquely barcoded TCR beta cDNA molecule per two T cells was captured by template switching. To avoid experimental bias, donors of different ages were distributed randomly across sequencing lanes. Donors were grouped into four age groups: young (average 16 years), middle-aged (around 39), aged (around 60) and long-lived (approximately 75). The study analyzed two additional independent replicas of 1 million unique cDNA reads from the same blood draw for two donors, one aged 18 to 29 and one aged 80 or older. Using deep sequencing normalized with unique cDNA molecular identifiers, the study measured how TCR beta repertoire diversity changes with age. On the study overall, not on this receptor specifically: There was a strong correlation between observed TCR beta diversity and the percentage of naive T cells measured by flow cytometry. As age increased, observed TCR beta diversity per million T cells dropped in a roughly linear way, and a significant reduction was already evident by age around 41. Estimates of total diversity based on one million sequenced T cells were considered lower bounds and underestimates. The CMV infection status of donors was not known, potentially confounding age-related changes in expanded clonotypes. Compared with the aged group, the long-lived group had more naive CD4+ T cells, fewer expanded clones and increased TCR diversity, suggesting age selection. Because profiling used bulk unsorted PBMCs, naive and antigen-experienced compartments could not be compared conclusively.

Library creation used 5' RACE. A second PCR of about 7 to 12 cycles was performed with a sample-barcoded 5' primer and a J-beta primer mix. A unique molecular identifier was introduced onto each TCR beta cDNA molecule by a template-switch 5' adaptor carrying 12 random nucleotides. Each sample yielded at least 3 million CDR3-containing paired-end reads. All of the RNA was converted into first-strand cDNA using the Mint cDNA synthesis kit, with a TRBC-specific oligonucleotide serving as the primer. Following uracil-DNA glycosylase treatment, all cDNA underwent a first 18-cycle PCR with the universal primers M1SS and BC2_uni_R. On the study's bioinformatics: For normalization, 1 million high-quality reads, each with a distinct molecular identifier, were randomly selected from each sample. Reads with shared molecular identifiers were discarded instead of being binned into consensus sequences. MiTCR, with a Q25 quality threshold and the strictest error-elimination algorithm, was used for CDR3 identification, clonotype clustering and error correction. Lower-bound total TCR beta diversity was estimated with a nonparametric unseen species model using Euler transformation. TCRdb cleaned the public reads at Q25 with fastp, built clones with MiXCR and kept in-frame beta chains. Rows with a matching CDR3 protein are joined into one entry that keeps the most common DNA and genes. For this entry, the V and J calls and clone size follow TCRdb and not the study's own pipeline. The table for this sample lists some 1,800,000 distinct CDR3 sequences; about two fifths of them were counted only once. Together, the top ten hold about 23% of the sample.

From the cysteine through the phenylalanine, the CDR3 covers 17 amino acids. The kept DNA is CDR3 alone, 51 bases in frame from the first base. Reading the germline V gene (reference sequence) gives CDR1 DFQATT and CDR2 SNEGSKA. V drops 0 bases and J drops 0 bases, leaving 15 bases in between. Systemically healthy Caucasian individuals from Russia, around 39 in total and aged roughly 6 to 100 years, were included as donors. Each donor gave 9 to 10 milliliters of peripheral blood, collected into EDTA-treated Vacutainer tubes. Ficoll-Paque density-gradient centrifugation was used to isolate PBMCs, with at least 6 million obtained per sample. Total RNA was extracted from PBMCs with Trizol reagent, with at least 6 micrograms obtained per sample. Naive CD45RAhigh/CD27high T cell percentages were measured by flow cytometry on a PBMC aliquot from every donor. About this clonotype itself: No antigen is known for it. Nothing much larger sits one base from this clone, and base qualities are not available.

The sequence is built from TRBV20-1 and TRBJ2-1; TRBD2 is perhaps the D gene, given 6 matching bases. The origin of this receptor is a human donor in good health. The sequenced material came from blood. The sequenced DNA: TGCAGTGCTAGAGACGGCGGGAAAGGAAGCTCCTACAATGAGCAGTTCTTC. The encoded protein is CSARDGGKGSSYNEQFF.